The 18 T cell receptor beta chains below were found in one sample sequenced in a study of cytomegalovirus exposure and HLA in healthy donors. PCR primers comprised 60 Vbeta and 13 Jbeta primers. This table comes from immunoSEQ multiplex PCR, and its TCRdb copy is limited to in-frame clones, with some not included. The profile shows 110,000 or so clones, 75% to 85% of them singletons. The sample taken for sequencing was PBMCs. Receptor source: a man aged 18 to 35 in good health and CMV-seronegative.

V gene TRBV2 combines with J gene TRBJ2-5; D is unresolved. CDR1 is SNHLY, CDR2 FYNNEI, per germline. The length of the CDR3 is 13 residues. Trimming left V 7 bases short and J 7 bases short, with 16 bases between. The CDR3 loop reads CASKKDVQMTQYF. DNA of the CDR3: TGTGCCAGCAAGAAAGATGTACAGATGACCCAGTACTTC.

The chain couples TRBV7-8 to TRBJ2-7; TRBD2 matches 15 bases. J lost 2 bases, V lost 5 bases, and 10 bases had no gene match. The CDR3 is 18 amino acids. Germline V gene data show CDR1 as SGHVS and CDR2 as FQNEAQ. CDR3 coding DNA: TGTGCCAGCAGCCCGGGACTAGCGGGAGGCGAATCGACCTACGAGCAGTACTTC. Translated: CASSPGLAGGESTYEQYF.

In DNA form, the CDR3 reads TGCGCCAGCAGCCAAGATAGGGGACTAGGGAATCAGCCCCAGCATTTT. As protein: CASSQDRGLGNQPQHF. The chain is built from TRBV4-3 and TRBJ1-5; D perhaps matches TRBD1 (5 bases). In germline, CDR1 is LGHNA, CDR2 YSLEER. The length of the CDR3 is 16 residues. Trimming stripped 0 bases from V and 4 bases from J, with 13 bases between.

The rearrangement uses TRBV5-1 and TRBJ2-1; TRBD2 matches at 7 bases. Per germline, CDR1 SGHRS and CDR2 YFSETQ. J gave up 6 bases and V 4 bases, and 16 bases lay outside the gene matches. The CDR3 consists of 17 residues. The CDR3 region is CASSPEPGGIQGNEQFF. As DNA, the CDR3 is TGCGCCAGCAGCCCCGAACCGGGAGGCATCCAAGGCAATGAGCAGTTCTTC.

The V and J genes are TRBV6-5 and TRBJ1-1; no firm D call. V was pared by 6 bases and J by 3 bases, with 11 bases between. Germline V gene data show CDR1 as MNHEY and CDR2 as SVGAGI. The CDR3 has 13 residues. CDR3: CASRPRVHTEAFF. CDR3 sequence (DNA): TGTGCCAGCAGGCCCCGGGTCCACACTGAAGCTTTCTTT.

J is TRBJ2-5 and V is TRBV7-2; 8 nucleotides match TRBD1. The germline V gene encodes CDR1 SGHTA and CDR2 FQGNSA. There are 15 residues in the CDR3. J gave up 3 bases and V 2 bases, and 5 bases lay outside the gene matches. Written as DNA, the CDR3 is TGTGCCAGCAGCTTATCTAGGACAGGGAAAGAGACCCAGTACTTC. This sequence encodes CASSLSRTGKETQYF.

As concerns this clone: Other DNA sequences in this specimen translate into the identical CDR3. V and J are TRBV6-6 and TRBJ2-7, with 10 bases aligning to TRBD2. This CDR3 region has 15 residues. With 0 bases clipped from V and 3 bases from J, the junction kept 2 bases outside the gene matches. The germline V gene has CDR1 MNHNY and CDR2 SVGAGI (reference sequence). The CDR3 DNA follows: TGTGCCAGCAGTTACTCAGGACTAGCGGACTACGAGCAGTACTTC. Translation: CASSYSGLADYEQYF.

The chain uses TRBV7-3 and TRBJ2-2; perhaps TRBD1 as D (6 bases). Germline V gene sequence: CDR1 SGHTA, CDR2 FQGTGA. V gave up 1 base and J gave up 3 bases, with 9 bases separating them. The CDR3 runs to 15 residues. CDR3 nucleotides: TGTGCCAGCAGCTTAATGGCAGGGGACACCGGGGAGCTGTTTTTT. It translates to CASSLMAGDTGELFF.

The CDR3 region has the DNA TGCGCCAGCAGCCAAGATGGGCTAGCGGGAAGCACGTCCTACAATGAGCAGTTCTTC. Encoded protein: CASSQDGLAGSTSYNEQFF. V and J are TRBV4-1 and TRBJ2-1, with 9 bases matching TRBD2. The germline V gene encodes CDR1 MGHRA and CDR2 YSYEKL. This CDR3 has 19 residues. V gave up 0 bases and J gave up 1 base; unmatched junction bases: 10.

The chain is built from TRBV7-3 and TRBJ2-5; D gene unclear. In germline, CDR1 is SGHTA, CDR2 FQGTGA. CDR3 length: 14 residues. V was clipped by 5 bases and J by 5 bases, with 15 bases between them. Written as DNA, the CDR3 is TGTGCCAGCAGCGACAAAGGCGACCGGGAGACCCAGTACTTC. It codes for CASSDKGDRETQYF.

The chain employs TRBV5-1 and TRBJ2-3; D unresolved. V shed 0 bases and J shed 4 bases, with 15 bases lying between them. Germline CDR1 is SGHRS and CDR2 is YFSETQ. This CDR3 spans 16 amino acids. The CDR3 DNA reads as TGCGCCAGCAGCTTGGGGCTGAATCATGGTGCAGATACGCAGTATTTT. Translation gives CASSLGLNHGADTQYF.

The J gene is TRBJ1-5, the V gene TRBV19; perhaps TRBD1 as D (6 bases). In germline, CDR1 is LNHDA, CDR2 SQIVND (reference sequence). The CDR3 contains 13 residues. Trimming took 9 bases from V and 3 from J, leaving 12 bases between them. CDR3 sequence (DNA): TGTGCCAGCCGGGACACTAACAATCAGCCCCAGCATTTT. It encodes CASRDTNNQPQHF. The complete variable domain, with remaining parts taken from reference TRBV19 and TRBJ1-5, reads DGGITQSPKYLFRKEGQNVTLSCEQNLNHDAMYWYRQDPGQGLRLIYYSQIVNDFQKGDIAEGYSVSREKKESFPLTVTSAQKNPTAFYLCASRDTNNQPQHFGDGTRLSIL.

V usage is TRBV5-4 and J usage is TRBJ2-1, with a possible D match to TRBD2 (6 bases). Germline loops: CDR1 SGHNT, CDR2 YYREEE (reference sequence). CDR3 length equals 14 residues. V was cut by 6 bases and J by 8 bases, with 18 bases left in between. The CDR3 DNA reads as TGTGCCAGCACTACCCACGGGGGATCGGATGAGCAGTTCTTC. It yields the protein CASTTHGGSDEQFF.

This clone was counted only a few times. The chain combines TRBV27 with TRBJ1-5; D might be TRBD1 (5 bases). Trimming left V 4 bases short and J 6 bases short, with 19 bases between. The germline V gene has CDR1 MNHEY and CDR2 SMNVEV (reference sequence). This CDR3 region has 16 residues. In DNA form, the CDR3 reads TGTGCCAGCAGTTCCCATGGGGGGGGATTGAGTCAGCCCCAGCATTTT. Its protein is CASSSHGGGLSQPQHF.

The gene calls are TRBV7-9 and TRBJ2-7, with 8 nucleotides matching TRBD1. With 8 bases clipped from V and 3 bases from J, the junction kept 6 bases outside the gene matches. CDR1 is SEHNR, CDR2 FQNEAQ, per germline (reference sequence). The CDR3 covers 13 residues. The CDR3: CASSRDRIYEQYF. The CDR3 DNA reads TGTGCCAGCTCCCGGGACAGGATCTACGAGCAGTACTTC.

The chain has TRBV7-3 and TRBJ2-1; TRBD1 might be the D (6 bases). V lost 6 bases to trimming and J lost 7 bases, with 22 bases between them. The CDR3 length is 16 residues. CDR1 is SGHTA and CDR2 is FQGTGA in the germline V gene. The CDR3 DNA reads TGTGCCAGCAGTTCCTTAGGGGGTAGCAGGAGAAATGAGCAGTTCTTC. Protein product: CASSSLGGSRRNEQFF. Full variable domain (missing parts from reference TRBV7-3 and TRBJ2-1): GAGVSQTPSNKVTEKGKYVELRCDPISGHTALYWYRQSLGQGPEFLIYFQGTGAADDSGLPNDRFFAVRPEGSVSTLKIQRTERGDSAVYLCASSSLGGSRRNEQFFGPGTRLTVL.

The chain recombines TRBV7-8 with TRBJ1-2; 7 bases line up with TRBD1. CDR1 and CDR2 (germline): SGHVS, FQNEAQ. The CDR3 is made up of 15 amino acids. The trim removed 4 bases at V and 5 bases at J, leaving 10 bases unmatched. The CDR3 spells CASSSHEGALYGYTF. In nucleotides, the CDR3 is TGTGCCAGCAGCTCCCACGAGGGGGCATTATATGGCTACACCTTC. Full variable domain (remainder filled in from reference TRBV7-8 and TRBJ1-2): GAGVSQSPRYKVAKRGQDVALRCDPISGHVSLFWYQQALGQGPEFLTYFQNEAQLDKSGLPSDRFFAERPEGSVSTLKIQRTQQEDSAVYLCASSSHEGALYGYTFGSGTRLTVV.

This chain links TRBV7-2 with TRBJ2-1; 13 nucleotides line up with TRBD2. V trimming: 5 bases; J trimming: 6 bases; junction bases outside the gene matches: 10. There are 17 residues in the CDR3. The germline CDR1 and CDR2 sequences are SGHTA and FQGNSA. The CDR3 here is CASSLTPGLAGRNEQFF. DNA for the CDR3: TGTGCCAGCAGCCTTACTCCGGGACTAGCGGGACGCAATGAGCAGTTCTTC.